These 28 T cell receptor beta chains originate from one sample sequenced in a study of STAT5B mutations in CD4+ large granular lymphocyte leukemia. TCRdb's table, derived via immunoSEQ multiplex PCR, lists solely in-frame clones and lacks some. Altogether 15,000 to 20,000 clones are present, around 85% being singletons, with the ten largest covering about 13%. The source material was CD4+ T cells from blood buffy coats. The receptors derive from a human donor in good health.

The rearrangement links TRBV6-6 to TRBJ1-5, with unresolved D. The CDR3 loop spans 13 amino acids. From germline, CDR1 is MNHNY and CDR2 SVGAGI (reference sequence). Trimming pared 8 bases from V and 1 base from J, leaving 9 bases between. The CDR3 loop is CASQAGSNQPQHF. CDR3 coding DNA: TGTGCCAGCCAGGCGGGGAGCAATCAGCCCCAGCATTTT.

This clone was seen once. The CDR3: CASRLFGSGNTIYF. In nucleotides, the CDR3 is TGTGCCAGCAGATTATTCGGCTCTGGAAACACCATATATTTT. The V and J genes are TRBV6-1 and TRBJ1-3; D gene unclear. The germline CDR1 and CDR2 sequences are MNHNS and SASEGT. CDR3 size: 14 residues. V shed 6 bases and J shed 0 bases, with 9 bases lying between them.

The chain uses TRBV10-3 and TRBJ1-5; D is ambiguous. V was clipped by 4 bases and J by 3 bases, with 4 bases between them. The germline V gene encodes CDR1 ENHRY and CDR2 SYGVKD. The CDR3 runs to 12 residues. The CDR3 coding sequence is TGTGCCATCAGTGTGAACAATCAGCCCCAGCATTTT. Protein sequence: CAISVNNQPQHF.

The chain uses TRBV6-1 and TRBJ1-2, with TRBD1 as a possible D gene (6 bases). The CDR3 length is 13 residues. CDR1 and CDR2 from the germline V gene are MNHNS and SASEGT. Deletions cut 1 base from V and 7 bases from J, with 10 bases between. For the CDR3, the DNA is TGTGCCAGCAGTGAAGAGGGGGTCGGTGGCTACACCTTC. It encodes CASSEEGVGGYTF.

This rearrangement joins TRBV11-3 to TRBJ2-2; 8 bases match TRBD1. CDR3 length: 15 residues. Per the germline V gene, CDR1 is SGHNT and CDR2 is YENEEA. V lost 5 bases, J lost 0 bases, and 2 bases stayed unmatched. Here the CDR3 DNA reads TGTGCCAGCAGCCAACAGGGGGCGAACACCGGGGAGCTGTTTTTT. This sequence encodes CASSQQGANTGELFF.

The rearrangement uses TRBV5-4 and TRBJ1-2, with D unclear. The CDR3 runs to 12 residues. V was shortened by 4 bases and J by 4 bases, with 8 bases between the two germline ends. Per the germline V gene, CDR1 is SGHNT and CDR2 is YYREEE (reference sequence). CDR3 bases: TGTGCCAGCAGCCCCGGTTCCTATGGCTACACCTTC. Translated: CASSPGSYGYTF.

This chain links TRBV2 with TRBJ1-2; no clear D. The CDR3 spans 14 residues. V was pared by 2 bases and J by 4 bases, with 11 bases between. CDR1 and CDR2 from the germline V gene are SNHLY and FYNNEI. DNA of the CDR3: TGTGCCAGCAGTGAACTGGCAGAATCCTATGGCTACACCTTC. This codes for CASSELAESYGYTF.

This clone was recorded a few times. This sequence joins TRBV25-1 and TRBJ1-4; D perhaps matches TRBD1 (6 bases). Per the germline V gene, CDR1 is MGHDK and CDR2 is SYGVNS. Trimming cost V 3 bases and J 3 bases, with 11 bases left between them. The CDR3 covers 15 residues. CDR3 coding DNA: TGTGCCAGCAGTGATTCAGGGGTAGCTAATGAAAAACTGTTTTTT. This sequence encodes CASSDSGVANEKLFF.

The rearrangement uses TRBV21-1 and TRBJ1-2; the table's TRBD1 call for D was not verified on the DNA. TRBV21-1 is given as a pseudogene. This CDR3 has 17 amino acids. CDR3 loop: CASSVRMVDRGNYGYTF. CDR3 sequence (DNA): TGTGCCAGCAGCGTCCGTATGGTTGACAGGGGCAACTATGGCTACACCTTC.

This clone has only a few counts. This sequence joins TRBV6-4 and TRBJ2-4; perhaps D is TRBD1 or TRBD2 (5 bases each). The germline V gene has CDR1 MRHNA and CDR2 SNTAGT. The CDR3 spans 21 residues. Trimming removed 2 bases from V and 0 bases from J, with 26 bases in between. The CDR3 DNA sequence: TGTGCCAGCAGTGACATGCTGAGGGTAGGGGAAATGGTTTTAGCCAAAAACATTCAGTACTTC. Residues: CASSDMLRVGEMVLAKNIQYF.

With respect to this clone: The junction departs from the called germline gene at one end, perhaps through a read error. V is TRBV5-4 and J is TRBJ2-7; 8 bases map to TRBD1. CDR1 and CDR2 from the germline V gene are SGHNT and YYREEE (reference sequence). The CDR3 sequence is 17 residues long. The CDR3 DNA is TGTGCCAGCAGCTTGGCCAGGGGGCGGACCGCCTCCAACGAGCAGTACTTC. It yields the protein CASSLARGRTASNEQYF.

The CDR3 region is CASSPSGQATYEQYF. The CDR3 DNA reads TGTGCCAGCAGCCCATCGGGACAGGCAACGTACGAGCAGTACTTC. The chain couples TRBV11-2 to TRBJ2-7; TRBD1 aligns across 8 bases. The V and J ends lost 5 bases and 4 bases, in that order; junction bases with no gene match: 10. From germline, CDR1 is SGHAT and CDR2 FQNNGV. This CDR3 is built from 15 residues.

This clone was found once. This sequence joins TRBV29-1 and TRBJ1-2, with no clear D. The CDR3 runs to 13 residues. CDR1 and CDR2 (germline): SQVTM, ANQGSEA. Trimming took off 1 base at V and 4 bases at J, with 10 bases between the two ends. The CDR3 loop reads CSVEGEGVYGYTF. CDR3 in DNA: TGCAGCGTTGAAGGGGAGGGAGTCTATGGCTACACCTTC.

The chain uses TRBV7-2 and TRBJ2-5, with 10 bases lining up with TRBD2. In germline, CDR1 is SGHTA, CDR2 FQGNSA. This CDR3 has 15 residues. V lost 1 base, J lost 5 bases, and 4 bases stayed unmatched. The CDR3 region is CASSLGLAGLETQYF. The CDR3 DNA follows: TGTGCCAGCAGCTTAGGACTAGCGGGCCTCGAGACCCAGTACTTC.

This CDR3 is CASSSGEGTDTQYF. Here the CDR3 DNA reads TGTGCCAGCAGTTCAGGGGAGGGCACAGATACGCAGTATTTT. V usage is TRBV6-5 and J usage is TRBJ2-3; tentatively, D is TRBD1 or TRBD2 (6 bases each). Germline lookup yields CDR1 MNHEY and CDR2 SVGAGI. Trimming took off 4 bases at V and 1 base at J, with 9 bases between the two ends. The CDR3 covers 14 residues.

Turning to this clone: The junction departs from the called germline gene at one end, perhaps through a read error. The rearrangement joins TRBV14 to TRBJ2-1; maybe TRBD2 (5 bases). CDR3 length: 12 residues. The V gene's germline CDR1 is SGHDN and CDR2 FVKESK. The chain's CDR3 is CASRRLSGLAVF. The CDR3 DNA reads as TGTGCCAGCAGGCGCCTAAGCGGTCTGGCGGTCTTC.

The genes are TRBV10-3 and TRBJ2-7; 9 nucleotides match TRBD1. V lost 6 bases and J lost 1; bases outside the gene matches: 7. CDR1 ENHRY and CDR2 SYGVKD come from the germline V gene. The CDR3 consists of 15 residues. This CDR3 is CAIRADRGYSYEQYF. The CDR3 nucleotides are TGTGCCATCAGGGCCGACAGGGGGTATTCCTACGAGCAGTACTTC.

The chain employs TRBV6-1 and TRBJ2-1; D is possibly TRBD1 (5 bases). CDR3 length equals 15 residues. Trimming took 7 bases from V and 0 from J, leaving 13 bases between them. CDR1 and CDR2 (germline): MNHNS, SASEGT. CDR3 in DNA: TGTGCCAGCAAGGAGCAGGGTAGCTCCTACAATGAGCAGTTCTTC. Translated, it gives CASKEQGSSYNEQFF.

The chain uses TRBV2 and TRBJ2-1; D possibly corresponds to TRBD2 (5 bases). CDR1 is SNHLY and CDR2 is FYNNEI in the germline V gene. Trimming left V 6 bases short and J 6 bases short, with 15 bases between. The CDR3 loop spans 14 amino acids. CDR3 region: CASSRGSLANEQFF. CDR3 nucleotide sequence: TGTGCCAGCAGCCGGGGATCGTTGGCCAATGAGCAGTTCTTC.

This rearrangement joins TRBV2 to TRBJ1-5; TRBD1 matches 7 bases. This CDR3 contains 15 residues. Germline CDR1 reads SNHLY; CDR2 reads FYNNEI. The V gene end was trimmed by 3 bases and the J gene end by 2 bases; junction bases not matched to a gene: 4. The CDR3 is CASSDTGQGNQPQHF. The CDR3 DNA sequence: TGTGCCAGCAGTGATACAGGACAGGGCAATCAGCCCCAGCATTTT.

The chain combines TRBV6-1 with TRBJ1-2; tentative D call: TRBD1 (5 bases). Trimming removed 7 bases from V and 5 bases from J, with 8 bases in between. Germline loops: CDR1 MNHNS, CDR2 SASEGT. The CDR3 consists of 11 residues. DNA of the CDR3: TGTGCCAGCACCCCAGGGTATGGCTACACCTTC. It codes for CASTPGYGYTF.

This chain uses TRBV7-2 with TRBJ1-1; a weak D match, TRBD1 (5 bases). V lost 4 bases and J 4 bases, leaving 13 bases between the germline ends. The CDR3 is made up of 14 amino acids. Germline CDR1 is SGHTA and CDR2 is FQGNSA. The CDR3: CASSWRGGSTEAFF. The DNA for the CDR3 is TGTGCCAGCAGCTGGAGGGGAGGGTCCACTGAAGCTTTCTTT. Full variable domain (rest looked up from reference TRBV7-2 and TRBJ1-1): GAGVSQSPSNKVTEKGKDVELRCDPISGHTALYWYRQSLGQGLEFLIYFQGNSAPDKSGLPSDRFSAERTGGSVSTLTIQRTQQEDSAVYLCASSWRGGSTEAFFGQGTRLTVV.

Only a few counts were recorded for this clone. The chain joins TRBV10-3 to TRBJ1-5, with unresolved D. The CDR3 consists of 14 residues. V lost 6 bases to trimming and J lost 3 bases, with 12 bases between them. Looked up from germline, CDR1 is ENHRY and CDR2 is SYGVKD. In DNA, the CDR3 is TGTGCCATCAGCCCCGTCGGCTACAATCAGCCCCAGCATTTT. The encoded protein is CAISPVGYNQPQHF.

This clone was seen just once. This sequence joins TRBV7-6 and TRBJ2-3; D might be TRBD1 (5 bases). Germline V gene sequence: CDR1 SGHVS, CDR2 FNYEAQ. The CDR3 sequence is 13 residues long. V was shortened by 4 bases and J by 5 bases, with 10 bases between the two germline ends. CDR3 sequence: CASSYSGLDTQYF. In DNA, the CDR3 is TGTGCCAGCAGCTATTCAGGGTTAGATACGCAGTATTTT. The full variable domain, with the rest looked up from reference TRBV7-6 and TRBJ2-3, is GAGVSQSPRYKVTKRGQDVALRCDPISGHVSLYWYRQALGQGPEFLTYFNYEAQQDKSGLPNDRFSAERPEGSISTLTIQRTEQRDSAMYRCASSYSGLDTQYFGPGTRLTVL.

This clone has more than one count but fewer than ten. V is TRBV4-1 and J is TRBJ1-1, with D possibly TRBD1 on 5 matching bases. CDR1 and CDR2 from the germline V gene are MGHRA and YSYEKL. The CDR3 has 15 residues. V lost 7 bases and J 1 base, leaving 16 bases between the germline ends. The CDR3: CASTKAGDGNTEAFF. CDR3 nucleotides: TGCGCCAGCACCAAGGCGGGGGACGGGAACACTGAAGCTTTCTTT.

This sequence joins TRBV15 and TRBJ2-1; either TRBD1 or TRBD2 may supply D (6 bases each). Germline values: CDR1 LNHNV, CDR2 YYDKDF (reference sequence). This CDR3 is 16 amino acids long. Trimming cost V 2 bases and J 3 bases, with 14 bases left between them. CDR3: CATSRSGGLFYNEQFF. The CDR3 DNA sequence: TGTGCCACCAGCAGATCTGGGGGGCTCTTCTACAATGAGCAGTTCTTC. Together with reference TRBV15 and TRBJ2-1, the CDR3 gives the full variable domain: DAMVIQNPRYQVTQFGKPVTLSCSQTLNHNVMYWYQQKSSQAPKLLFHYYDKDFNNEADTPDNFQSRRPNTSFCFLDIRSPGLGDTAMYLCATSRSGGLFYNEQFFGPGTRLTVL.

The V call is TRBV11-2, the J call TRBJ2-2, with 8 nucleotides matching TRBD2. Germline V gene lookup returns CDR1 SGHAT and CDR2 FQNNGV. The CDR3 consists of 14 residues. The junction had 4 bases not matched to a gene; V was cut back by 5 bases and J by 5 bases. The CDR3 reads CASSPSGGTGELFF. Written as DNA, the CDR3 is TGTGCCAGCAGCCCCTCGGGAGGGACCGGGGAGCTGTTTTTT.

The CDR3 nucleotides are TGTGCCACCAGCACTCCGGGGAAGTCTGAAGCTTTCTTT. Residues: CATSTPGKSEAFF. The chain recombines TRBV15 with TRBJ1-1, with D unclear. The germline V and J ends were trimmed by 4 bases and 6 bases, with 12 bases remaining between them. CDR3 length: 13 residues. Germline CDR1 LNHNV, CDR2 YYDKDF (reference sequence).